This entry concerns a single TCR beta chain. Each CDR3 protein gets one entry in TCRdb, which reprocessed the 5' RACE reads and gives no DNA. Its table records around 280,000 distinct CDR3 sequences. The data derive from a study of T cells expressing NK-cell markers. CDR3 length: 15 residues. The germline V gene has CDR1 GTSNPN and CDR2 SVGIG (reference sequence). The sequence was collected from a man between 18 and 29 years old in good health. The rearrangement links TRBV30 to TRBJ1-4; checking the TCRdb D call of TRBD1 is not possible without DNA. The material sequenced was blood T cells: a sorted CD56 or NKG2C T cell subset, CD4+ or CD8+ T cells, or bulk PBMC T cells (not recorded which). Here the CDR3 reads CAWSVGGTVNEKLFF. Looking up the rest from reference TRBV30 and TRBJ1-4 gives the full variable domain: SQTIHQWPATLVQPVGSPLSLECTVEGTSNPNLYWYRQAAGRGLQLLFYSVGIGQISSEVPQNLSASRPQDRQFILSSKKLLLSDSGFYLCAWSVGGTVNEKLFFGSGTQLSVL.